Presented here are 32 T cell receptor beta chains from one specimen sequenced in a study of cytomegalovirus exposure and HLA in healthy donors (dated by TCRdb to the late 2010s). Receptor amplification or capture employed the immunoSEQ multiplex PCR assay. For the multiplex PCR, a mixture combining 60 forward primers for TCR Vbeta segments and 13 reverse primers for TCR Jbeta segments was used. In its TCRdb copy, this immuneACCESS table keeps in-frame sequences only and misses some clones. Where compared with another copy, unresolved V genes explain less than half of these, and the others have no known cause. The sample includes about 150,000 clones, with around 72% observed a single time. 4.3% of the sample lies in the top ten. Sequenced input: PBMCs. The receptors stem from a man younger than 35 in good health and CMV-seropositive.

The V call is TRBV10-3, the J call TRBJ2-7; possibly TRBD1 for D (6 bases). V lost 6 bases, J lost 0 bases, and 18 bases lay in between. CDR1 ENHRY and CDR2 SYGVKD come from the germline V gene. The CDR3 has 16 residues. The CDR3 sequence is CAIRSGARGGSYEQYF. CDR3 sequence (DNA): TGTGCCATCAGGTCAGGGGCCCGGGGTGGCTCCTACGAGCAGTACTTC.

The chain has TRBV30 and TRBJ2-1, with TRBD2 matching 9 bases. Germline V gene lookup returns CDR1 GTSNPN and CDR2 SVGIG (reference sequence). Trimming cost V 1 base and J 5 bases; bases outside gene matches: 9. The CDR3 has 16 residues. The CDR3 region is CAWSAPLAGINNEQFF. The CDR3 DNA reads as TGTGCCTGGAGTGCACCACTAGCGGGCATTAACAATGAGCAGTTCTTC.

The J gene is TRBJ1-2, the V gene TRBV5-4; no clear D gene. CDR3 length: 14 amino acids. With 0 bases removed from V and 2 bases from J, the gap between germline ends came to 8 bases. Germline V lookup: CDR1 SGHNT, CDR2 YYREEE (reference sequence). In DNA form, the CDR3 reads TGTGCCAGCAGCTTGGGAGGTAACAACTATGGCTACACCTTC. It encodes CASSLGGNNYGYTF. Full variable domain (remainder filled in from reference TRBV5-4 and TRBJ1-2): ETGVTQSPTHLIKTRGQQVTLRCSSQSGHNTVSWYQQALGQGPQFIFQYYREEENGRGNFPPRFSGLQFPNYSSELNVNALELDDSALYLCASSLGGNNYGYTFGSGTRLTVV.

This rearrangement joins TRBV7-2 to TRBJ2-7; tentatively, D is TRBD1 (5 bases). CDR1 is SGHTA and CDR2 is FQGNSA in the germline V gene. Trimming took 0 bases from V and 3 from J, leaving 9 bases between them. This CDR3 is built from 14 residues. CDR3 sequence reads: CASSLALGDYEQYF. In DNA form, the CDR3 reads TGTGCCAGCAGCTTAGCGTTAGGGGACTACGAGCAGTACTTC.

This chain joins TRBV27 and TRBJ2-1; 7 nucleotides line up with TRBD1. Germline CDR1 MNHEY, CDR2 SMNVEV (reference sequence). The CDR3 runs to 16 residues. J lost 6 bases, V lost 4 bases, and 12 bases had no gene match. DNA of the CDR3: TGTGCCAGCAGTTATCTTGGGACAGCCACTATCAATGAGCAGTTCTTC. It specifies CASSYLGTATINEQFF.

J is TRBJ2-1 and V is TRBV7-2, with TRBD1 identical over 7 bases. V gave up 5 bases and J gave up 0 bases; unmatched junction bases: 10. CDR1 SGHTA and CDR2 FQGNSA come from the germline V gene. The CDR3 covers 17 residues. Written as DNA, the CDR3 is TGTGCCAGCAGCCGGTTCTACAGGGGCAGCTCCTACAATGAGCAGTTCTTC. Amino acids: CASSRFYRGSSYNEQFF.

For this clone: Germline and junction disagree at one end, which may indicate a read error. The rearrangement uses TRBV27 and TRBJ1-2; possible D gene TRBD1, 6 bases. Germline assignment: CDR1 MNHEY and CDR2 SMNVEV (reference sequence). This CDR3 region has 14 residues. Here the CDR3 DNA reads TGTGCCGGCAGTGAAGGGGGGGTTGACTATGGCTACACCTTC. It encodes CAGSEGGVDYGYTF.

The chain carries TRBV19 and TRBJ1-1; tentative D call: TRBD1 (5 bases). CDR3 length: 14 residues. Trimming took off 6 bases at V and 6 bases at J, with 17 bases between the two ends. CDR1 and CDR2 (germline): LNHDA, SQIVND (reference sequence). CDR3 sequence: CASSAGLPGAEAFF. CDR3 nucleotide sequence: TGTGCCAGTAGCGCGGGACTCCCAGGCGCTGAAGCTTTCTTT.

The chain employs TRBV7-2 and TRBJ1-5; possibly TRBD1 for D (6 bases). The germline CDR1 and CDR2 sequences are SGHTA and FQGNSA. The CDR3 covers 14 residues. The V end was cut by 5 bases, the J end by 5 bases, with 13 bases between. The CDR3 reads CASSGQDRHQPQHF. In DNA, the CDR3 is TGTGCCAGCAGCGGACAAGACAGGCATCAGCCCCAGCATTTT.

V is TRBV21-1 and J is TRBJ2-2; no check of the table's D call, TRBD1, against the DNA was made. TRBV21-1 is termed a pseudogene. The CDR3 sequence is 19 residues long. CDR3 bases: TGTGCCAGCAGCAAAGCGAGGGGGTTTCGGGACAGCTATTCCGGGGAGCTGTTTTTT. This encodes CASSKARGFRDSYSGELFF.

This clone was seen just once. CDR3 loop: CASSPRTGSVDGYTF. For the CDR3, the DNA is TGTGCCAGCAGCCCTCGGACGGGGTCAGTTGATGGCTACACCTTC. The chain carries TRBV7-8 and TRBJ1-2; no definite D call. The germline V gene encodes CDR1 SGHVS and CDR2 FQNEAQ. The CDR3 sequence is 15 residues long. V lost 5 bases to trimming and J lost 6 bases, with 19 bases between them.

Note on this clone: One junction end disagrees with the germline gene, perhaps due to a read error. The chain recombines TRBV6-1 with TRBJ2-5; 7 bases match TRBD1. The CDR3 runs to 15 residues. Looked up from germline, CDR1 is MNHNS and CDR2 is SASEGT. CDR3 in amino acids: CASREGQAQQETQYF. The CDR3 DNA follows: TGTGCCAGCAGGGAAGGACAGGCCCAACAAGAGACCCAGTACTTC.

CDR3 bases: TGTGCCAGCAGGACACTAGCGGGGGCCGCCTACGAGCAGTACTTC. This codes for CASRTLAGAAYEQYF. The chain carries TRBV5-6 and TRBJ2-7, with 11 bases identical to TRBD2. Losses at the gene ends were 5 bases for V and 2 bases for J; bases not matched to a gene: 6. CDR1 and CDR2 (germline): SGHDT, YYEEEE. The CDR3 length is 15 residues.

J is TRBJ2-7 and V is TRBV4-1; 12 nucleotides match TRBD2. Looked up from germline, CDR1 is MGHRA and CDR2 is YSYEKL. J was trimmed by 1 base and V by 2 bases; bases with no gene match: 9. The CDR3 has 18 residues. CDR3 loop: CASSQFPETSGSSYEQYF. CDR3 nucleotide sequence: TGCGCCAGCAGCCAATTTCCCGAGACTAGCGGGAGTTCCTACGAGCAGTACTTC.

The chain is built from TRBV28 and TRBJ1-1; TRBD1 is a possible D gene (5 bases). Per germline, CDR1 MDHEN and CDR2 SYDVKM. The CDR3 spans 15 residues. Trimming removed 5 bases from V and 1 base from J, with 14 bases in between. The CDR3, as DNA: TGTGCCAGCAGTACCCCGGCCAGGGCGAACACTGAAGCTTTCTTT. It encodes CASSTPARANTEAFF.

The chain joins TRBV5-6 to TRBJ1-3; D is uncertain. V dropped 2 bases and J dropped 9 bases, with 9 bases sitting between them. CDR1 is SGHDT and CDR2 is YYEEEE in the germline V gene. This CDR3 has 12 amino acids. CDR3: CASSLYSFTIYF. CDR3 in DNA: TGTGCCAGCAGCTTATATAGTTTCACCATATATTTT.

The genes are TRBV7-9 and TRBJ2-7; the D gene is possibly TRBD1 (6 bases). With 5 bases removed from V and 4 bases from J, the gap between germline ends came to 9 bases. The CDR3 contains 12 residues. Germline V gene sequence: CDR1 SEHNR, CDR2 FQNEAQ (reference sequence). The CDR3 reads CASSVGQYEQYF. CDR3 nucleotides: TGTGCCAGCAGCGTTGGACAGTACGAGCAGTACTTC.

In this sample, this clone turned up a few times. The chain uses TRBV4-1 and TRBJ2-7; D is uncertain. Germline V lookup: CDR1 MGHRA, CDR2 YSYEKL. V was cut by 3 bases and J by 6 bases, with 9 bases left in between. The CDR3 spans 12 residues. The CDR3 protein is CASSQERGEQYF. For the CDR3, the DNA is TGCGCCAGCAGCCAGGAGCGCGGCGAGCAGTACTTC.

This clone came up once. The chain joins TRBV6-5 to TRBJ1-5; 11 bases fit TRBD1. The CDR3 runs 15 residues. Trimming at V came to 5 bases and at J to 7 bases, leaving 7 bases not matched to a gene. Germline loops: CDR1 MNHEY, CDR2 SVGAGI. The CDR3 spells CASSRGQGANQPQHF. The CDR3 DNA reads as TGTGCCAGCAGTCGCGGACAGGGGGCGAACCAGCCCCAGCATTTT.

In its sample, this clone was seen a few times. This chain links TRBV19 with TRBJ2-2; 9 bases agree with TRBD1. Trimming removed 6 bases from V and 5 bases from J; junction bases left unmatched: 16. Germline values: CDR1 LNHDA, CDR2 SQIVND (reference sequence). The CDR3 extends over 18 amino acids. CDR3 protein: CASRPIPGQGMRTGELFF. In nucleotides, the CDR3 is TGTGCCAGTAGGCCTATACCGGGACAGGGCATGAGGACCGGGGAGCTGTTTTTT. The complete variable domain, with remaining parts taken from reference TRBV19 and TRBJ2-2, reads DGGITQSPKYLFRKEGQNVTLSCEQNLNHDAMYWYRQDPGQGLRLIYYSQIVNDFQKGDIAEGYSVSREKKESFPLTVTSAQKNPTAFYLCASRPIPGQGMRTGELFFGEGSRLTVL.

The genes are TRBV6-4 and TRBJ1-2; 8 bases map to TRBD1. CDR3 length: 15 residues. Germline CDR1 is MRHNA and CDR2 is SNTAGT. With V trimmed by 4 bases and J by 4 bases, 8 bases remained unmatched. This CDR3 is CASSVAGQGTYGYTF. As DNA, the CDR3 is TGTGCCAGCAGTGTGGCAGGACAGGGTACCTATGGCTACACCTTC.

The rearrangement joins TRBV27 to TRBJ2-5, with D unresolved. V shed 3 bases and J shed 1 base, with 6 bases lying between them. CDR1 is MNHEY, CDR2 SMNVEV, per germline (reference sequence). The CDR3 runs to 13 residues. CDR3 DNA sequence: TGTGCCAGCAGTTTCCTTTTCCAAGAGACCCAGTACTTC. Translated, it gives CASSFLFQETQYF.

This chain uses TRBV30 with TRBJ2-1, with 7 bases identical to TRBD1. The CDR3 sequence is 13 residues long. After removal of 3 bases from V and 9 bases from J, the junction contained 8 bases not matched to a gene. Germline V gene sequence: CDR1 GTSNPN, CDR2 SVGIG (reference sequence). Here the CDR3 DNA reads TGTGCCTGGAGGTGGACAGGACTTGGTGAGCAGTTCTTC. Its protein is CAWRWTGLGEQFF.

The rearrangement links TRBV28 to TRBJ1-3; D might be TRBD1 (6 bases). Trimming removed 2 bases from V and 8 bases from J, with 16 bases in between. CDR1 and CDR2 (germline): MDHEN, SYDVKM. The CDR3 has 15 residues. The CDR3 region has the DNA TGTGCCAGCAGTTTAGCCGGAACAGGGAGCGACACCATATATTTT. Amino acid sequence: CASSLAGTGSDTIYF.

The sample holds one count of this clone. The chain uses TRBV6-5 and TRBJ2-2; maybe TRBD1 (6 bases). The germline V gene has CDR1 MNHEY and CDR2 SVGAGI. The CDR3 totals 16 residues. V was clipped by 0 bases and J by 4 bases, with 12 bases between them. CDR3 DNA: TGTGCCAGCAGTTACTCGGGTTCAGGGGCCACCGGGGAGCTGTTTTTT. Its protein is CASSYSGSGATGELFF.

This chain uses TRBV19 with TRBJ2-5; TRBD1 agrees at 8 bases. Germline lookup yields CDR1 LNHDA and CDR2 SQIVND (reference sequence). V shed 4 bases and J 4 bases; nucleotides not matched to a gene: 8. The CDR3 has 15 residues. Written as DNA, the CDR3 is TGTGCCAGTAGTACGACAGGGGAAGGGGGAGAGACCCAGTACTTC. Encoded protein: CASSTTGEGGETQYF.

The CDR3, as DNA: TGTGCCAGCAGCTGGCCCGGAACAGGACGGGTAGCTTTCTTT. Translating it yields CASSWPGTGRVAFF. The rearrangement links TRBV5-6 to TRBJ1-1; D might be TRBD1 (5 bases). The CDR3 totals 14 residues. The V gene lost 3 bases and the J gene lost 10 bases, with 19 bases spanning the gap. Per germline, CDR1 SGHDT and CDR2 YYEEEE.

V is TRBV2 and J is TRBJ2-1; 10 nucleotides agree with TRBD1. CDR1 and CDR2 from the germline V gene are SNHLY and FYNNEI. The trim removed 6 bases at V and 10 bases at J, leaving 9 bases unmatched. The length of the CDR3 is 14 residues. The CDR3: CASRGTGDLREQFF. The CDR3 nucleotides are TGTGCCAGCAGGGGGACAGGGGACCTCAGGGAGCAGTTCTTC.

The rearrangement joins TRBV28 to TRBJ2-7; 7 bases map to TRBD1. The CDR3 spans 12 residues. V gave up 10 bases and J gave up 5 bases; unmatched junction bases: 8. The V gene's germline CDR1 is MDHEN and CDR2 SYDVKM. Here the CDR3 DNA reads TGTGCCACATACAGGGGAGTCCACGAGCAGTACTTC. This gives the protein CATYRGVHEQYF.

The chain employs TRBV5-6 and TRBJ2-3, with unresolved D. Germline V gene sequence: CDR1 SGHDT, CDR2 YYEEEE. The ends were cut back, 7 bases at V and 6 bases at J, with 9 bases in the middle. The CDR3 has 11 amino acids. The CDR3 DNA reads as TGTGCCAGCGAAACCCGGGATACGCAGTATTTT. As protein: CASETRDTQYF.

The chain uses TRBV6-6 and TRBJ1-5, with unresolved D. Germline CDR1 is MNHNY and CDR2 is SVGAGI (reference sequence). The CDR3 has 16 residues. V lost 2 bases to trimming and J lost 1 base, with 12 bases between them. The CDR3 DNA sequence: TGTGCCAGCAGTTACATGGCGGGTGCGAGCAATCAGCCCCAGCATTTT. As protein: CASSYMAGASNQPQHF.

The genes are TRBV11-2 and TRBJ1-2; weak D call: TRBD1 (6 bases). The CDR3 runs to 15 residues. Germline CDR1 and CDR2: SGHAT and FQNNGV. V gave up 2 bases and J gave up 4 bases, with 14 bases separating them. CDR3 residues: CASSLMPQGGYGYTF. The CDR3 DNA is TGTGCCAGCAGCTTAATGCCACAGGGCGGCTATGGCTACACCTTC. Combining the CDR3 with reference TRBV11-2 and TRBJ1-2 gives the whole variable domain EAGVAQSPRYKIIEKRQSVAFWCNPISGHATLYWYQQILGQGPKLLIQFQNNGVVDDSQLPKDRFSAERLKGVDSTLKIQPAKLEDSAVYLCASSLMPQGGYGYTFGSGTRLTVV.